This T cell receptor (beta chain) was sequenced for a study of blood T cell repertoires in COVID-19. Background on the study: Nucleic acid was either cDNA or gDNA, and it came from T cells, B-cell-depleted T cells, or PBMCs.

The V gene's germline CDR1 is MGHDK and CDR2 SYGVNS. Losses at the gene ends were 6 bases for V and 6 bases for J; bases not matched to a gene: 5. The CDR3 consists of 14 residues. Method: immunoSEQ multiplex PCR; TCRdb's copy keeps in-frame clones and lacks some. This sample has roughly 120,000 clones, with around 83% found just once. This clone was seen a single time. The Seattle patients joined while their infection was active and were tracked longitudinally afterward. The TCR was taken from a woman older than 75 with COVID-19, enrolled during active disease. This chain connects TRBV25-1 to TRBJ1-6; TRBD1 aligns across 7 bases. Sequencing was carried out using peripheral blood. The CDR3 is CASRRTGLNSPLHF. The CDR3 DNA follows: TGTGCCAGCAGAAGGACAGGCCTTAATTCACCCCTCCACTTT. The full variable domain, rest sourced from reference TRBV25-1 and TRBJ1-6, is EADIYQTPRYLVIGTGKKITLECSQTMGHDKMYWYQQDPGMELHLIHYSYGVNSTEKGDLSSESTVSRIRTEHFPLTLESARPSHTSQYLCASRRTGLNSPLHFGNGTRLTVT.